The 30 T cell receptor beta chains below come from one sample, sequenced in a study of cytomegalovirus exposure and HLA in healthy donors (dated by TCRdb to the late 2010s). Library method: the immunoSEQ multiplex PCR assay. Here the immuneACCESS table is served through TCRdb, limited to in-frame sequences with V and J called. Missing clones are a known gap in these copies; in checked studies unresolved V genes cover under half, and the rest lacks a known reason. Present in this sample are 200,000 to 300,000 clones, roughly 88% of which were seen just once. The ten largest clonotypes hold around 3.1% of the sample. Specimen: PBMCs. These receptor sequences come from a woman aged 25 to 39 in good health and CMV-seronegative.

The chain has TRBV4-2 and TRBJ2-1; the match to TRBD2 covers 11 bases. Germline V lookup: CDR1 LGHNA, CDR2 YNFKEQ. V lost 3 bases to trimming and J lost 0 bases; unmatched junction nucleotides: 10. The CDR3 has 19 residues. The chain's CDR3 is CASSHPTSGTLLSYNEQFF. CDR3 nucleotides: TGTGCCAGCAGCCACCCGACTAGCGGGACACTTCTCTCCTACAATGAGCAGTTCTTC.

The chain links TRBV4-1 to TRBJ2-7; a weak D match, TRBD2 (6 bases). The CDR3 is 17 residues long. The germline V and J ends were trimmed by 1 base and 2 bases, with 18 bases remaining between them. CDR1 is MGHRA, CDR2 YSYEKL, per germline. The CDR3 nucleotides are TGCGCCAGCAGCCAAGCCAACACCGGGACTTTGACCTACGAGCAGTACTTC. Its protein is CASSQANTGTLTYEQYF.

The gene calls are TRBV9 and TRBJ2-1; no firm D call. Germline CDR1 reads SGDLS; CDR2 reads YYNGEE. Trimming cost V 0 bases and J 4 bases, with 17 bases left between them. The CDR3 sequence is 17 residues long. The CDR3 reads CASSVEEWDGQYNEQFF. DNA for the CDR3: TGTGCCAGCAGCGTAGAGGAGTGGGATGGGCAGTACAATGAGCAGTTCTTC.

This clone has only one observation. CDR3 coding DNA: TGCAGCGTTGTGAGGAACCAAGAGACCCAGTACTTC. Its translation is CSVVRNQETQYF. The chain joins TRBV29-1 to TRBJ2-5; no definite D call. Trimming removed 4 bases from V and 0 bases from J, with 6 bases in between. The CDR3 is made up of 12 amino acids. Germline V gene data show CDR1 as SQVTM and CDR2 as ANQGSEA.

V gene TRBV27 combines with J gene TRBJ2-1, with 7 bases identical to TRBD2. This CDR3 region has 14 residues. The V and J ends lost 6 bases and 8 bases, in that order; junction bases with no gene match: 10. Germline loops: CDR1 MNHEY, CDR2 SMNVEV (reference sequence). The CDR3 nucleotides are TGTGCCAGCAGCTGGGGGGGGAGAAGCGATGAGCAGTTCTTC. Protein sequence: CASSWGGRSDEQFF.

The chain has TRBV4-3 and TRBJ2-1; TRBD2 might be the D (5 bases). Germline CDR1 reads LGHNA; CDR2 reads YSLEER. Trimming left V 4 bases short and J 4 bases short, with 11 bases between. The CDR3 is 14 amino acids. CDR3 nucleotide sequence: TGCGCCAGCAGCCCGTACCGGGGTTACAATGAGCAGTTCTTC. It is translated as CASSPYRGYNEQFF.

The rearrangement uses TRBV10-2 and TRBJ2-1, with TRBD1 matching over 12 bases. Germline V gene lookup returns CDR1 WSHSY and CDR2 SAAADI. The J segment lost 4 bases and the V segment lost 7 bases, leaving 11 bases of the junction unmatched. CDR3 length equals 17 residues. The chain's CDR3 is CASKGTGGAVGYNEQFF. The CDR3 bases are TGCGCCAGCAAGGGGACAGGGGGCGCGGTTGGATACAATGAGCAGTTCTTC.

The V and J genes are TRBV5-6 and TRBJ2-1; tentatively, D is TRBD2 (6 bases). The germline gives CDR1 SGHDT, CDR2 YYEEEE. This CDR3 is built from 16 residues. Trimming took 3 bases from V and 4 from J, leaving 17 bases between them. Here the CDR3 DNA reads TGTGCCAGCAGCTATGAACCGGGACTTCAATACAATGAGCAGTTCTTC. It yields the protein CASSYEPGLQYNEQFF.

This sequence joins TRBV30 and TRBJ2-5, with TRBD2 matching over 8 bases. The CDR3 has 13 amino acids. The germline CDR1 and CDR2 sequences are GTSNPN and SVGIG (reference sequence). The V segment lost 2 bases and the J segment 9 bases; nucleotides outside the gene matches: 8. CDR3 sequence: CAWSSGLEVPQYF. As DNA, the CDR3 is TGTGCCTGGAGTTCGGGACTAGAAGTTCCCCAGTACTTC.

J is TRBJ1-2 and V is TRBV29-1; perhaps TRBD1 as D (6 bases). Germline V gene lookup returns CDR1 SQVTM and CDR2 ANQGSEA. The CDR3 is 13 residues long. Between the trimmed V and J ends, which lost 3 bases and 0 bases, there was a span of 8 bases. CDR3 bases: TGCAGCGTTGACAGGGGTCCTAACTATGGCTACACCTTC. It codes for CSVDRGPNYGYTF.

This chain connects TRBV9 to TRBJ1-5; the D gene is possibly TRBD1 (5 bases). The CDR3 covers 15 residues. With 0 bases removed from V and 5 bases from J, the gap between germline ends came to 12 bases. Germline assignment: CDR1 SGDLS and CDR2 YYNGEE. The CDR3 here is CASSVEGFGDQPQHF. The CDR3 DNA is TGTGCCAGCAGCGTAGAGGGGTTTGGAGATCAGCCCCAGCATTTT.

The chain links TRBV6-5 to TRBJ1-2, with a possible D match to TRBD1 (5 bases). This CDR3 spans 15 amino acids. Germline V gene sequence: CDR1 MNHEY, CDR2 SVGAGI. Trimming took 0 bases from V and 4 from J, leaving 12 bases between them. CDR3 loop: CASSYSTNRPYGYTF. The CDR3 nucleotides read TGTGCCAGCAGTTACTCGACCAACAGGCCCTATGGCTACACCTTC.

The V call is TRBV6-6, the J call TRBJ2-1, with TRBD2 identical over 14 bases. CDR3 length: 15 amino acids. CDR1 and CDR2 from the germline V gene are MNHNY and SVGAGI (reference sequence). With V trimmed by 4 bases and J by 9 bases, 5 bases remained unmatched. DNA of the CDR3: TGTGCCAGCAGTTCGGGACTAGCGGGAGCAGTTGAGCAGTTCTTC. Translation: CASSSGLAGAVEQFF.

The V call is TRBV28, the J call TRBJ1-5; D uncertain. Germline loops: CDR1 MDHEN, CDR2 SYDVKM. This CDR3 spans 16 amino acids. V lost 7 bases and J 4 bases, leaving 20 bases between the germline ends. CDR3 coding DNA: TGTGCCAGCACCTTCGAACGTCCCAGCTGGAATCAGCCCCAGCATTTT. Translating gives CASTFERPSWNQPQHF.

This clone was counted a single time. The CDR3 protein is CASSLDQSSYEQYF. CDR3 DNA sequence: TGTGCCAGCAGCTTAGATCAGAGTTCCTACGAGCAGTACTTC. The chain is built from TRBV11-3 and TRBJ2-7; D is undetermined. This CDR3 is 14 amino acids long. Deletions cut 0 bases from V and 1 base from J, with 7 bases between. Germline lookup yields CDR1 SGHNT and CDR2 YENEEA.

This chain connects TRBV28 to TRBJ2-3; D might be TRBD1 (6 bases). This CDR3 is built from 16 residues. Germline V CDR1 and CDR2: MDHEN, SYDVKM. V was clipped by 5 bases and J by 2 bases, with 17 bases between them. CDR3 region: CASSGRDNVFTDTQYF. The CDR3 DNA sequence: TGTGCCAGCAGTGGACGGGACAACGTATTCACAGATACGCAGTATTTT.

This rearrangement joins TRBV2 to TRBJ1-2, with D maybe TRBD1 (5 bases). Germline V gene sequence: CDR1 SNHLY, CDR2 FYNNEI. This CDR3 is built from 15 residues. V was clipped by 8 bases and J by 0 bases, with 16 bases between them. This CDR3 reads CASPPGPTTNYGYTF. The CDR3 DNA sequence: TGTGCCAGCCCCCCGGGGCCGACAACTAACTATGGCTACACCTTC.

The chain joins TRBV11-2 to TRBJ2-7; TRBD2 agrees at 14 bases. Germline CDR1 and CDR2: SGHAT and FQNNGV. V lost 2 bases to trimming and J lost 5 bases; unmatched junction nucleotides: 11. The length of the CDR3 is 18 residues. In nucleotides, the CDR3 is TGTGCCAGCAGCTTACGGGACAGGGGACTAGCGGGAGTTCACGAGCAGTACTTC. Translation gives CASSLRDRGLAGVHEQYF. Full variable domain (rest looked up from reference TRBV11-2 and TRBJ2-7): EAGVAQSPRYKIIEKRQSVAFWCNPISGHATLYWYQQILGQGPKLLIQFQNNGVVDDSQLPKDRFSAERLKGVDSTLKIQPAKLEDSAVYLCASSLRDRGLAGVHEQYFGPGTRLTVT.

This rearrangement joins TRBV29-1 to TRBJ1-1; TRBD1 aligns across 8 bases. Germline V gene data show CDR1 as SQVTM and CDR2 as ANQGSEA. The CDR3 covers 15 residues. J was trimmed by 0 bases and V by 7 bases; bases with no gene match: 10. CDR3 in DNA: TGCAGCGCCGAGAGTGACAGGGGTATGAACACTGAAGCTTTCTTT. Its protein product is CSAESDRGMNTEAFF.

The chain couples TRBV5-1 to TRBJ2-1; 11 nucleotides match TRBD2. J was trimmed by 4 bases and V by 8 bases; bases with no gene match: 11. Per the germline V gene, CDR1 is SGHRS and CDR2 is YFSETQ. The CDR3 totals 16 residues. The CDR3 loop is CASSGTSGAGYNEQFF. The CDR3 nucleotides read TGCGCCAGTAGCGGGACTAGCGGAGCAGGTTACAATGAGCAGTTCTTC.

The chain couples TRBV5-4 to TRBJ2-3; a weak D match, TRBD1 (6 bases). In germline, CDR1 is SGHNT, CDR2 YYREEE (reference sequence). Trimming stripped 6 bases from V and 0 bases from J, with 8 bases between. The CDR3 covers 13 residues. The CDR3 bases are TGTGCCAGCAAACAGGGAAGCACAGATACGCAGTATTTT. As protein: CASKQGSTDTQYF.

The CDR3 sequence is CASSLGTSVEAFF. The CDR3 DNA sequence: TGTGCCAGCAGCTTGGGGACATCGGTTGAAGCTTTCTTT. This rearrangement joins TRBV5-4 to TRBJ1-1, with D possibly matching TRBD1 (5 bases). Trimming shortened V by 0 bases and J by 7 bases, and 10 bases separated the two germline ends. The CDR3 length is 13 residues. CDR1 is SGHNT and CDR2 is YYREEE in the germline V gene (reference sequence).

The chain links TRBV28 to TRBJ2-1; a weak D match, TRBD2 (5 bases). Trimming removed 10 bases from V and 9 bases from J, with 22 bases in between. Germline loops: CDR1 MDHEN, CDR2 SYDVKM. The CDR3 has 14 residues. CDR3 bases: TGTGCCACCATTAATATAGGTATCGCGGGTGAGCAGTTCTTC. Residues: CATINIGIAGEQFF.

This clone has a handful of counts. CDR3 loop: CASSPPGDEQFF. CDR3 coding DNA: TGTGCCAGCTCACCACCGGGCGATGAGCAGTTCTTC. The gene calls are TRBV18 and TRBJ2-1, with no clear D. Germline V CDR1 and CDR2: KGHSH, LQKENI. V lost 0 bases, J lost 8 bases, and 5 bases lay in between. The CDR3 covers 12 residues.

V gene TRBV19 combines with J gene TRBJ2-1, with 11 positions matching TRBD2. The CDR3 covers 15 residues. V was pared by 5 bases and J by 10 bases, with 10 bases of the junction left unmatched. CDR1 LNHDA and CDR2 SQIVND come from the germline V gene (reference sequence). CDR3 DNA: TGTGCCAGTAGTCCGTTAGCGGGAGGGCCGGGGGAGCAGTTCTTC. Translated: CASSPLAGGPGEQFF.

This clone was seen just once. The chain employs TRBV6-6 and TRBJ2-2, with 11 positions matching TRBD2. The CDR3 runs to 15 residues. Germline V gives CDR1 MNHNY, CDR2 SVGAGI (reference sequence). V dropped 6 bases and J dropped 6; count of bases not matched to a gene: 6. The CDR3 spells CASRPLAGEAGELFF. The CDR3, as DNA: TGTGCCAGCAGGCCACTAGCGGGAGAGGCCGGGGAGCTGTTTTTT.

This chain uses TRBV2 with TRBJ2-1; the match to TRBD2 covers 10 bases. After removal of 7 bases from V and 3 bases from J, the junction contained 9 bases not matched to a gene. Germline-derived CDR1 and CDR2 are SNHLY and FYNNEI. The CDR3 covers 16 residues. The CDR3 region is CASTERGLAIYNEQFF. CDR3 nucleotide sequence: TGTGCCAGCACCGAAAGGGGACTAGCGATCTACAATGAGCAGTTCTTC.

The gene calls are TRBV15 and TRBJ2-3; D is perhaps TRBD1 (5 bases). The CDR3 consists of 15 residues. V lost 5 bases and J lost 0, with 12 bases in between. Germline V gives CDR1 LNHNV, CDR2 YYDKDF (reference sequence). CDR3 coding DNA: TGTGCCACCAGCGTCGGTACAGGCAGCACAGATACGCAGTATTTT. This gives the protein CATSVGTGSTDTQYF.

In regard to this clone: The identical CDR3 is also encoded by other nucleotide sequences in the sample. The chain recombines TRBV27 with TRBJ2-7; D is unclear. CDR3 length: 12 residues. With 0 bases removed from V and 6 bases from J, the gap between germline ends came to 6 bases. Germline CDR1 and CDR2: MNHEY and SMNVEV (reference sequence). The CDR3 reads CASSLSFGEQYF. CDR3 in DNA: TGTGCCAGCAGTTTATCGTTTGGCGAGCAGTACTTC.

The CDR3 loop reads CAWSVPAGGYNEQFF. CDR3 nucleotide sequence: TGTGCCTGGAGTGTACCAGCAGGGGGTTACAATGAGCAGTTCTTC. This sequence joins TRBV30 and TRBJ2-1; 7 nucleotides align to TRBD1. The V gene end was trimmed by 0 bases and the J gene end by 4 bases; junction bases not matched to a gene: 6. CDR1 and CDR2 from the germline V gene are GTSNPN and SVGIG (reference sequence). The CDR3 sequence is 15 residues long.